This entry lists 27 T cell receptor beta chains sequenced from one sample in a study of CD8+CD57+ T cells in acquired aplastic anemia. TCR beta VDJ and CDR3 were profiled, and genomic DNA was the template. TCRdb used MiXCR to reprocess the reads, holding one entry per CDR3 protein. The table includes a few hundred thousand distinct CDR3 sequences, about three fifths detected once. Before being chosen for sequencing, patients had shown CD8+CD57+ cell expansion by flow cytometry. Material for sequencing was sorted CD4+, CD8+, or CD8+CD57+ T cells (not recorded which) from PBMCs. These receptors all come from a human donor with aplastic anemia.

This clonotype was recorded many times. The chain has TRBV10-3 and TRBJ1-1; TRBD1 aligns across 7 bases. V shed 6 bases, J shed 3 bases, and the junction held 4 bases outside the gene matches. Germline lookup yields CDR1 ENHRY and CDR2 SYGVKD. This CDR3 is 13 amino acids long. As DNA, the CDR3 is TGTGCCATCAGAGGGACAGTGGACACTGAAGCTTTCTTT. Amino acids: CAIRGTVDTEAFF.

This clonotype showed up many times. The chain carries TRBV7-9 and TRBJ2-5; 7 nucleotides line up with TRBD2. This CDR3 has 14 amino acids. J gave up 7 bases and V 5 bases, and 10 bases lay outside the gene matches. Germline assignment: CDR1 SEHNR and CDR2 FQNEAQ (reference sequence). The CDR3 sequence is CASSRDYLLGTQYF. The DNA of the CDR3 is TGTGCCAGCAGCCGGGACTACTTACTCGGGACCCAGTACTTC.

This chain joins TRBV14 and TRBJ2-7, with no clear D. Germline CDR1 is SGHDN and CDR2 is FVKESK. Trimming cost V 1 base and J 3 bases, with 7 bases left between them. This CDR3 spans 13 amino acids. The CDR3 DNA is TGTGCCAGCAGCCAAGGACACGGCTACGAGCAGTACTTC. The encoded protein is CASSQGHGYEQYF.

This clonotype turned up a few times. The chain uses TRBV20-1 and TRBJ1-4; D is unresolved. The ends were cut back, 1 base at V and 1 base at J, with 13 bases in the middle. The CDR3 covers 16 residues. CDR1 and CDR2 (germline): DFQATT, SNEGSKA (reference sequence). The CDR3 nucleotides read TGCAGTGCTAGAGTTAACGGGAGGCAAACTAATGAAAAACTGTTTTTT. Encoded protein: CSARVNGRQTNEKLFF.

The V and J genes are TRBV7-9 and TRBJ2-3, with 8 bases aligning to TRBD1. This CDR3 comprises 18 residues. Germline lookup yields CDR1 SEHNR and CDR2 FQNEAQ (reference sequence). Trimming removed 2 bases from V and 3 bases from J; junction bases left unmatched: 13. CDR3 sequence: CASSLTFLTGGRTDTQYF. The CDR3 nucleotides read TGTGCCAGCAGCTTAACGTTTCTTACAGGGGGTCGAACAGATACGCAGTATTTT.

This clonotype appeared many times. The gene calls are TRBV6-6 and TRBJ2-2; D is possibly TRBD2 (6 bases). With 3 bases removed from V and 5 bases from J, the gap between germline ends came to 10 bases. Germline loops: CDR1 MNHNY, CDR2 SVGAGI (reference sequence). This CDR3 has 14 residues. For the CDR3, the DNA is TGTGCCAGCAGTTATATGGAGGGAACCGGGGAGCTGTTTTTT. This encodes CASSYMEGTGELFF.

This clonotype was seen many times. The chain links TRBV12-3 or TRBV12-4 to TRBJ2-2; tentatively, D is TRBD2 (5 bases). The CDR3 contains 14 residues. V gave up 7 bases and J gave up 2 bases, with 11 bases separating them. The CDR3 sequence is CASTLGINTGELFF. The CDR3 nucleotides are TGTGCCAGCACTCTCGGGATTAACACCGGGGAGCTGTTTTTT.

This clonotype has ten or more counts. The chain combines TRBV5-1 with TRBJ1-4; the D is unclear. This CDR3 spans 12 amino acids. Germline loops: CDR1 SGHRS, CDR2 YFSETQ. Trimming pared 5 bases from V and 0 bases from J, leaving 2 bases between. The CDR3 sequence is CASRATNEKLFF. In nucleotides, the CDR3 is TGCGCCAGCAGGGCAACTAATGAAAAACTGTTTTTT. Using reference TRBV5-1 and TRBJ1-4 for the parts outside the CDR3, the full variable domain is KAGVTQTPRYLIKTRGQQVTLSCSPISGHRSVSWYQQTPGQGLQFLFEYFSETQRNKGNFPGRFSGRQFSNSRSEMNVSTLELGDSALYLCASRATNEKLFFGSGTQLSVL.

This chain joins TRBV19 and TRBJ1-1, with D unclear. The germline V gene has CDR1 LNHDA and CDR2 SQIVND (reference sequence). The CDR3 sequence is 13 residues long. V was clipped by 1 base and J by 6 bases, with 9 bases between them. The CDR3 DNA reads TGTGCCAGTAGTATAGTCCTAGGCGCTGAAGCTTTCTTT. This encodes CASSIVLGAEAFF. The complete variable domain, with remaining parts taken from reference TRBV19 and TRBJ1-1, reads DGGITQSPKYLFRKEGQNVTLSCEQNLNHDAMYWYRQDPGQGLRLIYYSQIVNDFQKGDIAEGYSVSREKKESFPLTVTSAQKNPTAFYLCASSIVLGAEAFFGQGTRLTVV.

This clonotype was counted only a few times. This chain uses TRBV10-3 with TRBJ2-1; 9 bases fit TRBD2. This CDR3 comprises 15 residues. Germline loops: CDR1 ENHRY, CDR2 SYGVKD. J gave up 6 bases and V 0 bases, and 3 bases lay outside the gene matches. This chain's CDR3 is CAISESPSGVNEQFF. CDR3 nucleotides: TGTGCCATCAGTGAGTCTCCTAGCGGGGTCAATGAGCAGTTCTTC.

This clonotype showed up many times. This chain connects TRBV20-1 to TRBJ1-5; 7 bases are a match to TRBD1. This CDR3 region has 18 residues. Germline V gives CDR1 DFQATT, CDR2 SNEGSKA (reference sequence). With V trimmed by 3 bases and J by 1 base, 15 bases remained unmatched. Here the CDR3 reads CSASPRLDRKRSNQPQHF. The CDR3 DNA is TGCAGTGCTAGTCCTCGTTTGGACAGGAAGAGAAGCAATCAGCCCCAGCATTTT.

This clonotype was found once. CDR3 sequence reads: CASSFRLEGTEQFF. DNA of the CDR3: TGTGCCAGCAGTTTTAGGCTAGAGGGAACCGAGCAGTTCTTC. The chain combines TRBV12-3 or TRBV12-4 with TRBJ2-1, with D perhaps matching TRBD2 (5 bases). The CDR3 is 14 residues long. The V end lost 3 bases, the J end lost 10 bases, and 16 bases lay between the germline ends.

This clonotype was counted ten times or more. This chain uses TRBV9 with TRBJ2-3; D not certain. Germline lookup yields CDR1 SGDLS and CDR2 YYNGEE. The CDR3 contains 18 residues. The V end lost 0 bases, the J end lost 3 bases, and 20 bases lay between the germline ends. CDR3 residues: CASSVGLGARSSTDTQYF. The CDR3 DNA follows: TGTGCCAGCAGCGTAGGACTTGGAGCTAGAAGTAGTACAGATACGCAGTATTTT.

This clonotype has a count of ten or more. The chain employs TRBV5-1 and TRBJ1-2; 8 nucleotides align to TRBD1. V shed 3 bases and J 1 base; nucleotides not matched to a gene: 5. The germline CDR1 and CDR2 sequences are SGHRS and YFSETQ. The CDR3 is 15 residues long. The CDR3 nucleotides are TGCGCCAGCAGCTCGACAGGGGAGAGTAACTATGGCTACACCTTC. Translating gives CASSSTGESNYGYTF.

This clonotype has a single count. The chain combines TRBV7-9 with TRBJ2-7, with TRBD2 as a possible D gene (6 bases). The germline V and J ends were trimmed by 2 bases and 2 bases, with 13 bases remaining between them. CDR3 length equals 15 residues. Germline loops: CDR1 SEHNR, CDR2 FQNEAQ (reference sequence). The CDR3: CASSLIGTGAYEQYF. The CDR3 coding sequence is TGTGCCAGCAGCTTAATCGGGACGGGGGCCTACGAGCAGTACTTC.

This chain's CDR3 is CASSAEIQGAVFSGYTF. Written as DNA, the CDR3 is TGTGCCAGCAGCGCGGAAATACAGGGGGCGGTCTTTAGTGGCTACACCTTC. This chain links TRBV9 with TRBJ1-2; 9 bases align to TRBD1. With V trimmed by 3 bases and J by 7 bases, 16 bases remained unmatched. Looked up from germline, CDR1 is SGDLS and CDR2 is YYNGEE. CDR3 size: 17 residues.

This clonotype was found a few times. The chain recombines TRBV27 with TRBJ2-7, with no clear D. This CDR3 has 12 amino acids. Trimming pared 6 bases from V and 2 bases from J, leaving 8 bases between. CDR1 is MNHEY, CDR2 SMNVEV, per germline (reference sequence). The CDR3 loop is CASRRFTYEQYF. The CDR3 nucleotides read TGTGCCAGCAGACGTTTTACCTACGAGCAGTACTTC.

This clonotype was picked up many times. The genes are TRBV20-1 and TRBJ2-7; the match to TRBD2 covers 13 bases. Germline assignment: CDR1 DFQATT and CDR2 SNEGSKA (reference sequence). V was pared by 5 bases and J by 4 bases, with 17 bases of the junction left unmatched. CDR3 length: 18 amino acids. CDR3 nucleotide sequence: TGCAGTGCTGGTGGACAGGGGAAGGGGACTAGCGGGACGTACGAGCAGTACTTC. Amino acid sequence: CSAGGQGKGTSGTYEQYF.

This clonotype was recorded at least ten times. The gene calls are TRBV9 and TRBJ1-2; D remains ambiguous. The length of the CDR3 is 11 residues. Germline V gene data show CDR1 as SGDLS and CDR2 as YYNGEE. V lost 3 bases to trimming and J lost 6 bases, with 6 bases between them. CDR3 DNA sequence: TGTGCCAGCAGCGCCCCGGATGGCTACACCTTC. It codes for CASSAPDGYTF.

This chain joins TRBV7-2 and TRBJ2-2; D gene unclear. V dropped 1 base and J dropped 6 bases, with 12 bases sitting between them. The germline CDR1 and CDR2 sequences are SGHTA and FQGNSA. The CDR3 has 15 amino acids. The CDR3, as DNA: TGTGCCAGCAGCTTAGGCACCCTTGGGGCCGGGGAGCTGTTTTTT. Translated: CASSLGTLGAGELFF.

The chain has TRBV6-5 and TRBJ1-3, with D uncertain. Germline V gene data show CDR1 as MNHEY and CDR2 as SVGAGI. V dropped 5 bases and J dropped 0 bases, with 8 bases sitting between them. This CDR3 has 14 residues. CDR3 nucleotide sequence: TGTGCCAGCAGTACGTCCGGCTCTGGAAACACCATATATTTT. This gives the protein CASSTSGSGNTIYF.

J is TRBJ1-5 and V is TRBV7-9; the D gene is possibly TRBD1 (6 bases). Germline V gives CDR1 SEHNR, CDR2 FQNEAQ (reference sequence). The length of the CDR3 is 12 residues. V lost 5 bases and J 8 bases, leaving 10 bases between the germline ends. The CDR3, as DNA: TGTGCCAGCAGCCTAGAGGGGGAGCCCCAGCATTTT. This codes for CASSLEGEPQHF.

In its sample, this clonotype was seen once. Its ends do not fully match the called genes, so a read error is possible. This chain links TRBV19 with TRBJ2-3, with D possibly matching TRBD2 (6 bases). The germline V gene encodes CDR1 LNHDA and CDR2 SQIVND (reference sequence). The CDR3 is made up of 15 amino acids. The CDR3: CASSGLGSSTDMQYF. In DNA form, the CDR3 reads TGTGCCAGTAGTGGGCTCGGGAGTAGCACAGATATGCAGTATTTT.

A remark on this clonotype: One end of the junction does not line up with germline, which may come from a read error. The chain is built from TRBV7-2 and TRBJ1-1; TRBD1 aligns across 10 bases. CDR1 is SGHTA, CDR2 FQGNSA, per germline. CDR3 length equals 15 residues. The CDR3 reads CASSPSTGGYTEAFF. The CDR3 DNA reads TGTGCCAGCAGCCCATCGACAGGGGGCTACACTGAAGCCTTCTTT.

This clonotype was recorded at least ten times. CDR3 nucleotide sequence: TGTGCCTGGAGCGTACGACAGGGGGCTCCAGATACGCAGTATTTT. This encodes CAWSVRQGAPDTQYF. The chain combines TRBV30 with TRBJ2-3, with 10 nucleotides matching TRBD1. The CDR3 consists of 15 residues. Germline CDR1 is GTSNPN and CDR2 is SVGIG (reference sequence). V shed 3 bases and J 4 bases; nucleotides not matched to a gene: 7.

This clonotype was recorded a few times. The V call is TRBV6-6, the J call TRBJ2-7; 12 bases are shared with TRBD1. The germline V gene encodes CDR1 MNHNY and CDR2 SVGAGI (reference sequence). Germline trimming cut 11 bases from V and 5 bases from J; bases unmatched to any gene: 10. This CDR3 region has 14 residues. CDR3 residues: CAAAGGTGGNEQYF. The CDR3 DNA follows: TGTGCCGCAGCGGGCGGGACAGGGGGCAACGAGCAGTACTTC.

The V gene is TRBV2, the J gene TRBJ2-7; D is undetermined. V lost 1 base and J 5 bases, leaving 12 bases between the germline ends. Germline values: CDR1 SNHLY, CDR2 FYNNEI. CDR3 length equals 14 residues. The CDR3 region has the DNA TGTGCCAGCAGTGAAGGACTGAGTACCAACGAGCAGTACTTC. Its protein product is CASSEGLSTNEQYF.